This is a list of T cell receptor beta chains from one sample in a study of T cells in Graves' hyperthyroidism and ophthalmopathy. Via MiXCR, TCRdb re-called the multiplex PCR reads, giving one row per CDR3 protein. The table includes hundreds of thousands of distinct CDR3 sequences, approximately 25% detected once. Sequences were obtained from blood. The source of these receptors is a woman in her twenties or thirties with Graves' ophthalmopathy. The CDR3 runs from the conserved cysteine through the conserved F or W. The order of the fields is J gene, V gene, clone size, D gene, CDR3 DNA, CDR3 protein. D genes are given only for firm matches. Size tells how often a clone was seen (once, few, many) or the class of an expanded clone, and some rows leave it out.

j_gene: TRBJ2-2; v_gene: TRBV7-6; abundance: many; d_gene: .; CDR3nt: TGTGCCAGCAGCTTAGCTGGCCGGAACACCGGGGAGCTGTTTTTT; CDR3aa: CASSLAGRNTGELFF
j_gene: TRBJ1-1; v_gene: TRBV9; abundance: .; d_gene: .; CDR3nt: TGTGCCAGCAGCGTAGCACCACAGGAGAACACTGAAGCTTTCTTT; CDR3aa: CASSVAPQENTEAFF
j_gene: TRBJ2-7; v_gene: TRBV29-1; abundance: many; d_gene: .; CDR3nt: TGCAGCGTTGTGGTGACCCCAGGAGCCGACGAGCAGTACTTC; CDR3aa: CSVVVTPGADEQYF
j_gene: TRBJ2-2; v_gene: TRBV11-1; abundance: many; d_gene: TRBD1; CDR3nt: TGTGCCAGCAGCTTAGCTGGGACAGGGGGCAACACCGGGGAGCTGTTTTTT; CDR3aa: CASSLAGTGGNTGELFF
j_gene: TRBJ1-2; v_gene: TRBV12-3/TRBV12-4; abundance: .; d_gene: .; CDR3nt: TGTGCCAGCACCCAGTGGGATAACGCCTATGGCTACACCTTC; CDR3aa: CASTQWDNAYGYTF
j_gene: TRBJ2-7; v_gene: TRBV11-2; abundance: few; d_gene: .; CDR3nt: TGTGCCAGCAGCCAACACTGGGACAAGTACTACGAGCAGTACTTC; CDR3aa: CASSQHWDKYYEQYF
j_gene: TRBJ2-4; v_gene: TRBV28; abundance: many; d_gene: .; CDR3nt: TGTGCCAGCAGTGGGGGGTCAAACATTCAGTACTTC; CDR3aa: CASSGGSNIQYF
j_gene: TRBJ1-1; v_gene: TRBV10-3; abundance: few; d_gene: TRBD1; CDR3nt: TGTGCCATCACTCGGGACAGGGGTTTGAGTAGAAACACTGAAGCTTTCTTT; CDR3aa: CAITRDRGLSRNTEAFF
j_gene: TRBJ1-1; v_gene: TRBV28; abundance: few; d_gene: .; CDR3nt: TGTGCCAGCAGTCCTCAACAGCAGAACACTGAAGCTTTCTTT; CDR3aa: CASSPQQQNTEAFF
j_gene: TRBJ2-5; v_gene: TRBV10-3; abundance: many; d_gene: TRBD2; CDR3nt: TGTGCCATCGCCCAAGCGGGGGGGGGCGGCTTGGAGACCCAGTACTTC; CDR3aa: CAIAQAGGGGLETQYF
j_gene: TRBJ2-5; v_gene: TRBV2; abundance: .; d_gene: .; CDR3nt: TGTGCCAGCAGTGGGGGCCCAGAGACCCAGTACTTC; CDR3aa: CASSGGPETQYF
j_gene: TRBJ1-5; v_gene: TRBV28; abundance: many; d_gene: .; CDR3nt: TGTGCCAGCAGTTTCCCAAGGTATAGCAATCAGCCCCAGCATTTT; CDR3aa: CASSFPRYSNQPQHF
j_gene: TRBJ2-2; v_gene: TRBV6-2/TRBV6-3; abundance: many; d_gene: .; CDR3nt: TGTGCCAGCCGGTGGGGGACGGCGAACACCGGGGAGCTGTTTTTT; CDR3aa: CASRWGTANTGELFF
j_gene: TRBJ2-2; v_gene: TRBV6-2/TRBV6-3; abundance: few; d_gene: TRBD1; CDR3nt: TGTGCCAGCACCCAAAGGACAGGGGGCGATAGAAACACCGGGGAGCTGTTTTTT; CDR3aa: CASTQRTGGDRNTGELFF
j_gene: TRBJ1-1; v_gene: TRBV20-1; abundance: many; d_gene: .; CDR3nt: TGCAGTGCCCCGGACAAGCTGAACACTGAAGCTTTCTTT; CDR3aa: CSAPDKLNTEAFF
j_gene: TRBJ2-5; v_gene: TRBV15; abundance: many; d_gene: TRBD1; CDR3nt: TGTGCCACCAGCACGGAGACAGGGGGCTGGGAGACCCAGTACTTC; CDR3aa: CATSTETGGWETQYF
j_gene: TRBJ1-2; v_gene: TRBV6-2/TRBV6-3; abundance: .; d_gene: .; CDR3nt: TGTGCCAGCACCAGGGAGGGATACTATGGCTACACCTTC; CDR3aa: CASTREGYYGYTF
j_gene: TRBJ2-5; v_gene: TRBV6-1; abundance: .; d_gene: TRBD2; CDR3nt: TGTGCCAGCAGCCTAACGGGGGGGCGGAGGGAGACCCAGTACTTC; CDR3aa: CASSLTGGRRETQYF
j_gene: TRBJ1-2; v_gene: TRBV11-1; abundance: many; d_gene: TRBD1; CDR3nt: TGTGCCAGCAGCACCGTCGGGACAGCCAAAAGAGGAGCCTATGGCTACACCTTC; CDR3aa: CASSTVGTAKRGAYGYTF
j_gene: TRBJ2-5; v_gene: TRBV4-1; abundance: few; d_gene: .; CDR3nt: TGCGCCAGCAGCCAAGATGATACAGAGACCCAGTACTTC; CDR3aa: CASSQDDTETQYF